This T cell receptor beta chain was found in a study of spatial heterogeneity in lung cancer. Whole-study context: More beta-chain than alpha-chain sequences were consistently detected. The average appearance count of each unique TCR and UMI combination in raw reads was more than 9.5.

This CDR3 has 13 residues. CDR1 and CDR2 from the germline V gene are LGHDT and YNNKEL (reference sequence). Every TCR cDNA molecule bore its own unique molecular identifier. MiXCR, run by TCRdb on the 5' RACE reads, gives a single entry per CDR3 protein. The sample shows 2,000 or so distinct CDR3 sequences, approximately 7.6% of them seen only once. The time point denotes: sample taken at primary tumor resection. Sequencing was performed on whole RNA extracted from tumor and nontumor lung tissue, or from frozen PBMC, and the material was left unsorted. The cohort: around 77 early-stage, untreated non-small cell lung cancer patients. This clonotype is categorized as medium-sized (0.01 to 0.1%). The junction does not match germline at one end; this may be a read error.

The source is a male donor with early-stage non-small cell lung cancer. The chain couples TRBV3-1 to TRBJ1-6; possible D gene TRBD1, 5 bases. This material consisted of normal lung tissue next to the tumor, taken at surgery. DNA for the CDR3: TGTGCCAGCAACCAAGGGGAGAATTCACCCCTCCACTTT. Translation: CASNQGENSPLHF.